These T cell receptor beta chains were read from a single sample in a study of blood T cell repertoires in COVID-19. Sequenced by immunoSEQ multiplex PCR; TCRdb stores in-frame clones only, minus some. The sample yields approximately 160,000 clones, roughly 80% seen once. Sequenced: peripheral blood. Source of these receptors: a man aged 18 to 35 with active or convalescent COVID-19. CDR3s include the opening cysteine and the closing phenylalanine or tryptophan. Each record gives: CDR3 protein, CDR3 DNA, clone size, D gene, V gene, J gene. D genes are given only for firm matches. Part of the rows lack a size; the others show once, few, many or a class for expanded clones.

CDR3 protein: CASSPTDGYGYTF
CDR3 DNA: TGTGCCAGCAGCCCTACAGACGGCTATGGCTACACCTTC
clone size: NA
D gene: NA
V gene: TRBV7-2
J gene: TRBJ1-2

CDR3 protein: CASSQEGGGNQPQHF
CDR3 DNA: TGTGCCAGCAGCCAAGAAGGGGGTGGCAATCAGCCCCAGCATTTT
clone size: few
D gene: NA
V gene: TRBV4-2
J gene: TRBJ1-5

CDR3 protein: CASSFPGGLAVNNEQFF
CDR3 DNA: TGCGCCAGCAGCTTCCCTGGGGGACTAGCGGTAAACAATGAGCAGTTCTTC
clone size: NA
D gene: TRBD2
V gene: TRBV5-1
J gene: TRBJ2-1

CDR3 protein: CASSQRGNSGNTIYF
CDR3 DNA: TGTGCCAGCAGCCAGCGGGGGAACTCTGGAAACACCATATATTTT
clone size: NA
D gene: NA
V gene: TRBV11-3
J gene: TRBJ1-3

CDR3 protein: CASARSGTGRTGELFF
CDR3 DNA: TGTGCCAGCGCAAGATCTGGGACAGGGAGGACCGGGGAGCTGTTTTTT
clone size: NA
D gene: TRBD1
V gene: TRBV2
J gene: TRBJ2-2

CDR3 protein: CASSQRGRVSSYEQYF
CDR3 DNA: TGTGCCAGCAGCCAAAGAGGGAGGGTGAGCTCCTACGAGCAGTACTTC
clone size: few
D gene: TRBD2
V gene: TRBV3-1/TRBV3-2
J gene: TRBJ2-7

CDR3 protein: CASSLRVTGPWDTEAFF
CDR3 DNA: TGTGCCAGCAGCTTAAGGGTAACAGGTCCCTGGGACACTGAAGCTTTCTTT
clone size: few
D gene: NA
V gene: TRBV7-8
J gene: TRBJ1-1

CDR3 protein: CASSEVDGTSGDTQYF
CDR3 DNA: TGTGCCAGCAGTGAAGTAGATGGGACTAGCGGAGATACGCAGTATTTT
clone size: NA
D gene: TRBD2
V gene: TRBV6-1
J gene: TRBJ2-3

CDR3 protein: CATSDPTSGSGREDTQYF
CDR3 DNA: TGTGCCACCAGTGACCCGACTAGCGGGAGTGGCCGTGAAGATACGCAGTATTTT
clone size: NA
D gene: TRBD2
V gene: TRBV24-1
J gene: TRBJ2-3

CDR3 protein: CATSIHRGGPGELFF
CDR3 DNA: TGTGCCACCAGCATACACAGGGGCGGTCCCGGGGAGCTGTTTTTT
clone size: NA
D gene: TRBD1
V gene: TRBV15
J gene: TRBJ2-2

CDR3 protein: CASSPPREKNEKLFF
CDR3 DNA: TGTGCCAGCTCACCACCGAGGGAGAAGAATGAAAAACTGTTTTTT
clone size: few
D gene: NA
V gene: TRBV18
J gene: TRBJ1-4

CDR3 protein: CASSYPGLAGIYEQYF
CDR3 DNA: TGTGCCAGCAGTTACCCTGGACTAGCGGGGATATACGAGCAGTACTTC
clone size: NA
D gene: TRBD2
V gene: TRBV6-6
J gene: TRBJ2-7

CDR3 protein: CASSQYLTDTQYF
CDR3 DNA: TGTGCCAGCAGCCAATACTTAACAGATACGCAGTATTTT
clone size: NA
D gene: NA
V gene: TRBV4-2
J gene: TRBJ2-3

CDR3 protein: CASSQESGLAGVVGQYF
CDR3 DNA: TGCGCCAGCAGCCAAGAGAGCGGACTAGCGGGAGTGGTGGGGCAGTATTTT
clone size: NA
D gene: TRBD2
V gene: TRBV4-1
J gene: TRBJ2-3

CDR3 protein: CASRSIRDRATGELFF
CDR3 DNA: TGTGCCAGCAGATCCATTCGGGACAGGGCGACCGGGGAGCTGTTTTTT
clone size: NA
D gene: TRBD1
V gene: TRBV11-1
J gene: TRBJ2-2

CDR3 protein: CASSLAGGLSYNEQFF
CDR3 DNA: TGTGCCAGCAGCTTAGCCGGCGGTCTCTCCTACAATGAGCAGTTCTTC
clone size: NA
D gene: NA
V gene: TRBV11-1
J gene: TRBJ2-1

CDR3 protein: CASSIDQVADTQYF
CDR3 DNA: TGTGCCAGTAGTATAGACCAGGTAGCAGATACGCAGTATTTT
clone size: NA
D gene: NA
V gene: TRBV19
J gene: TRBJ2-3

CDR3 protein: CASSQEGGADTEAFF
CDR3 DNA: TGCGCCAGCAGCCAAGAGGGAGGGGCCGACACTGAAGCTTTCTTT
clone size: NA
D gene: NA
V gene: TRBV4-3
J gene: TRBJ1-1

CDR3 protein: CASSEVLAGYGYTF
CDR3 DNA: TGTGCCAGCAGTGAAGTTTTGGCAGGATATGGCTACACCTTC
clone size: NA
D gene: NA
V gene: TRBV2
J gene: TRBJ1-2

CDR3 protein: CASSQDQMNTEAFF
CDR3 DNA: TGCGCCAGCAGCCAAGACCAGATGAACACTGAAGCTTTCTTT
clone size: NA
D gene: NA
V gene: TRBV4-1
J gene: TRBJ1-1

CDR3 protein: CASSLPDSSGNTIYF
CDR3 DNA: TGCGCCAGCAGCTTGCCCGACAGCTCTGGAAACACCATATATTTT
clone size: NA
D gene: NA
V gene: TRBV5-1
J gene: TRBJ1-3

CDR3 protein: CASSAADTQYF
CDR3 DNA: TGTGCCAGTAGTGCGGCAGATACGCAGTATTTT
clone size: NA
D gene: NA
V gene: TRBV19
J gene: TRBJ2-3

CDR3 protein: CASSYLHVRGSYNEQFF
CDR3 DNA: TGCGCCAGCAGCTACTTACACGTTAGGGGCTCCTACAATGAGCAGTTCTTC
clone size: NA
D gene: NA
V gene: TRBV5-1
J gene: TRBJ2-1

CDR3 protein: CASSAVPTGSKNIQYF
CDR3 DNA: TGTGCCAGCAGCGCGGTACCGACAGGGTCCAAAAACATTCAGTACTTC
clone size: NA
D gene: TRBD1
V gene: TRBV5-6
J gene: TRBJ2-4

CDR3 protein: CASSISPGTRRYYNQPQHF
CDR3 DNA: TGTGCCAGTAGTATAAGCCCAGGAACAAGAAGGTATTACAATCAGCCCCAGCATTTT
clone size: NA
D gene: NA
V gene: TRBV19
J gene: TRBJ1-5

CDR3 protein: CASSLESGNTGELFF
CDR3 DNA: TGTGCCAGCAGCTTAGAATCAGGGAACACCGGGGAGCTGTTTTTT
clone size: NA
D gene: NA
V gene: TRBV7-9
J gene: TRBJ2-2

CDR3 protein: CASSQGLADTDTQYF
CDR3 DNA: TGTGCCAGCAGCCAGGGACTAGCGGACACAGATACGCAGTATTTT
clone size: NA
D gene: TRBD2
V gene: TRBV7-9
J gene: TRBJ2-3

CDR3 protein: CATSRGSAVGETQYF
CDR3 DNA: TGTGCCACCAGCAGAGGATCAGCGGTCGGAGAGACCCAGTACTTC
clone size: NA
D gene: NA
V gene: TRBV15
J gene: TRBJ2-5

CDR3 protein: CASRRASGGDTGELFF
CDR3 DNA: TGTGCCAGCAGGAGGGCTAGCGGGGGGGATACCGGGGAGCTGTTTTTT
clone size: NA
D gene: TRBD2
V gene: TRBV2
J gene: TRBJ2-2

CDR3 protein: CASSDGAEAFF
CDR3 DNA: TGTGCCAGCAGTGATGGGGCAGAAGCTTTCTTT
clone size: NA
D gene: NA
V gene: TRBV25-1
J gene: TRBJ1-1

CDR3 protein: CASSYWEEMNTEAFF
CDR3 DNA: TGTGCCAGCAGTTATTGGGAGGAAATGAACACTGAAGCTTTCTTT
clone size: NA
D gene: NA
V gene: TRBV6-2/TRBV6-3
J gene: TRBJ1-1

CDR3 protein: CASTLGLSGRGEYQETQYF
CDR3 DNA: TGTGCCAGCACATTGGGGCTAAGCGGGAGGGGGGAGTACCAAGAGACCCAGTACTTC
clone size: NA
D gene: TRBD2
V gene: TRBV28
J gene: TRBJ2-5

CDR3 protein: CASSDAGATYNEQFF
CDR3 DNA: TGTGCCAGCAGTGATGCGGGGGCTACCTACAATGAGCAGTTCTTC
clone size: once
D gene: NA
V gene: TRBV6-1
J gene: TRBJ2-1

CDR3 protein: CASRPGGARYGYTF
CDR3 DNA: TGTGCCAGCAGACCAGGGGGCGCAAGATATGGCTACACCTTC
clone size: few
D gene: TRBD1
V gene: TRBV7-2
J gene: TRBJ1-2

CDR3 protein: CASGRGNTEAFF
CDR3 DNA: TGTGCCAGCGGTAGGGGAAACACTGAAGCTTTCTTT
clone size: NA
D gene: NA
V gene: TRBV5-6
J gene: TRBJ1-1

CDR3 protein: CASSLILAGLSYNEQFF
CDR3 DNA: TGTGCCAGCAGCTTAATCCTAGCGGGCCTCTCCTACAATGAGCAGTTCTTC
clone size: NA
D gene: TRBD2
V gene: TRBV7-2
J gene: TRBJ2-1

CDR3 protein: CASTYRGMNTEAFF
CDR3 DNA: TGTGCCAGCACATACAGGGGTATGAACACTGAAGCTTTCTTT
clone size: NA
D gene: TRBD1
V gene: TRBV6-5
J gene: TRBJ1-1

CDR3 protein: CASTEGDFPTSTDTQYF
CDR3 DNA: TGTGCCAGCACCGAGGGAGACTTCCCTACTAGCACAGATACGCAGTATTTT
clone size: once
D gene: NA
V gene: TRBV2
J gene: TRBJ2-3

CDR3 protein: CASSKGSEQYF
CDR3 DNA: TGTGCCAGCTCAAAAGGGAGCGAGCAGTACTTC
clone size: NA
D gene: NA
V gene: TRBV18
J gene: TRBJ2-7

CDR3 protein: CASSYSRAGDGYEQYF
CDR3 DNA: TGTGCCAGCAGTTACTCGAGGGCGGGAGATGGCTACGAGCAGTACTTC
clone size: NA
D gene: TRBD2
V gene: TRBV6-5
J gene: TRBJ2-7

CDR3 protein: CASSSQGANTGELFF
CDR3 DNA: TGCGCCAGCAGCTCACAGGGCGCGAACACCGGGGAGCTGTTTTTT
clone size: NA
D gene: NA
V gene: TRBV5-1
J gene: TRBJ2-2

CDR3 protein: CASSSDRNQPQHF
CDR3 DNA: TGTGCCAGTAGTTCCGACAGGAATCAGCCCCAGCATTTT
clone size: NA
D gene: NA
V gene: TRBV19
J gene: TRBJ1-5

CDR3 protein: CAWSVLQGGLVNTIYF
CDR3 DNA: TGTGCCTGGAGTGTCCTACAGGGGGGACTTGTAAACACCATATATTTT
clone size: few
D gene: TRBD1
V gene: TRBV30
J gene: TRBJ1-3

CDR3 protein: CASSLNQGKYNSPLHF
CDR3 DNA: TGTGCCAGCAGCTTGAATCAGGGGAAATATAATTCACCCCTCCACTTT
clone size: NA
D gene: NA
V gene: TRBV5-8
J gene: TRBJ1-6

CDR3 protein: CASSYEAVYGYTF
CDR3 DNA: TGTGCCAGCAGTTACGAGGCAGTGTATGGCTACACCTTC
clone size: few
D gene: NA
V gene: TRBV6-5
J gene: TRBJ1-2